The rows below give T cell receptor beta chains drawn from one sample of a study of T-cell memory formation after mild COVID-19. TCRdb re-called the 5' RACE reads with MiXCR, one entry per CDR3 protein. Here the sample spans roughly 500,000 distinct CDR3 sequences, approximately 20% being singletons. Specimen: PBMCs or a T cell subset sorted from them (not recorded which). Receptor source: an adult woman who had mild COVID-19 (a few samples of this study predate the infection). Cell type and time point are not known. The CDR3 runs from the conserved cysteine through the conserved F or W. D genes are given only for firm matches. Clone sizes are given selectively: once, few, many, or a class where the clone is expanded.

TRBJ2-1	16	TRBV6-6	NA	NA	CASTYLTSLRYNEQFF	TGTGCCAGCACCTATCTTACCAGTCTCCGATACAATGAGCAGTTCTTC
TRBJ1-2	16	TRBV10-3	NA	NA	CAIMGTDGISNYGYTF	TGTGCCATCATGGGGACCGACGGCATTTCTAACTATGGCTACACCTTC
TRBJ2-7	16	TRBV4-1	NA	NA	CASSQDGGSKDYEQYF	TGCGCCAGCAGCCAAGATGGAGGGTCAAAGGACTACGAGCAGTACTTC
TRBJ2-3	13	TRBV20-1	TRBD1	NA	CSGRTGARDTQYF	TGCAGTGGCAGGACAGGGGCGCGGGATACGCAGTATTTT
TRBJ1-1	12	TRBV4-2	NA	few	CASSQAPAEAFF	TGTGCCAGCAGCCAAGCTCCGGCTGAAGCTTTCTTT
TRBJ2-1	17	TRBV12-3/TRBV12-4	TRBD2	NA	CASSTLGLAASYNEQFF	TGTGCCAGCAGTACCCTCGGACTAGCGGCTTCCTACAATGAGCAGTTCTTC
TRBJ2-7	11	TRBV27	NA	many	CASSAGYEQYF	TGTGCCAGCAGTGCTGGCTACGAGCAGTACTTC
TRBJ2-5	15	TRBV27	NA	few	CASSFSGHREETQYF	TGTGCCAGCAGTTTCAGCGGCCACAGGGAAGAGACCCAGTACTTC
TRBJ2-1	17	TRBV12-3/TRBV12-4	NA	NA	CASSYLSRDIAYNEQFF	TGTGCCAGCAGCTACCTATCCAGGGACATCGCCTACAATGAGCAGTTCTTC
TRBJ2-1	18	TRBV5-4	TRBD2	NA	CASSLATLAGGPYNEQFF	TGTGCCAGCAGCTTGGCTACACTAGCGGGAGGGCCGTACAATGAGCAGTTCTTC
TRBJ2-2	15	TRBV24-1	NA	few	CATSDLSRNTGELFF	TGTGCCACCAGTGATTTGAGCAGGAACACCGGGGAGCTGTTTTTT
TRBJ1-1	13	TRBV12-3/TRBV12-4	NA	NA	CASTPRLNTEAFF	TGTGCCAGCACCCCCAGGTTGAACACTGAAGCTTTCTTT
TRBJ2-3	15	TRBV6-4	NA	NA	CASSDSGGPADTQYF	TGTGCCAGCAGTGACTCGGGGGGGCCTGCAGATACGCAGTATTTT
TRBJ2-5	20	TRBV4-1	TRBD2	few	CASSRTTLGLAGAYQETQYF	TGCGCCAGCAGCCGAACCACGCTAGGACTAGCGGGCGCGTACCAAGAGACCCAGTACTTC
TRBJ2-7	13	TRBV24-1	NA	many	CATSDSFYYEQYF	TGTGCCACCAGTGATTCCTTCTACTACGAGCAGTACTTC
TRBJ2-7	14	TRBV12-3/TRBV12-4	TRBD1	many	CASSFGQGSYEQYF	TGCGCCAGCAGCTTCGGACAGGGGAGCTACGAGCAGTACTTC
TRBJ2-7	13	TRBV12-3/TRBV12-4	NA	NA	CASSLRGSNEQYF	TGTGCCAGCAGTTTGCGAGGGAGCAACGAGCAGTACTTC
TRBJ2-7	14	TRBV12-3/TRBV12-4	NA	few	CASSSSVRGYEQYF	TGTGCCAGCAGTTCGTCTGTCAGGGGCTACGAGCAGTACTTC
TRBJ2-1	17	TRBV9	TRBD1	many	CASSVGTGRRTYNEQFF	TGTGCCAGCAGCGTAGGGACAGGGAGGAGGACCTACAATGAGCAGTTCTTC
TRBJ1-5	14	TRBV6-5	TRBD1	NA	CASSDGQGDQPQHF	TGTGCCAGCAGTGACGGACAGGGGGATCAGCCCCAGCATTTT
TRBJ2-5	15	TRBV9	NA	once	CASSVAGGGRETQYF	TGTGCCAGCAGCGTAGCCGGAGGGGGCCGTGAGACCCAGTACTTC
TRBJ1-1	13	TRBV7-2	NA	few	CASTLVLNTEAFF	TGTGCCAGCACCTTAGTATTGAACACTGAAGCTTTCTTT
TRBJ1-1	13	TRBV29-1	TRBD1	few	CSVESRGRTEAFF	TGCAGCGTTGAGTCCAGGGGGCGAACTGAAGCTTTCTTT
TRBJ2-1	17	TRBV6-5	TRBD2	NA	CASSTALTSGGYNEQFF	TGTGCCAGCAGTACCGCCCTAACTAGCGGGGGTTACAATGAGCAGTTCTTC
TRBJ1-5	18	TRBV6-6	NA	NA	CASSYQGRGLTIRQPQHF	TGTGCCAGCAGTTACCAGGGCAGGGGCCTTACTATCAGACAGCCCCAGCATTTT
TRBJ2-3	13	TRBV7-3	NA	few	CASSPSPNRAQYF	TGTGCCAGCAGCCCAAGCCCCAACCGGGCGCAGTATTTT
TRBJ1-2	14	TRBV6-5	NA	NA	CASSYDWGLDGYTF	TGTGCCAGCAGTTACGACTGGGGCTTGGATGGCTACACCTTC
TRBJ2-2	17	TRBV9	NA	NA	CASRLGRGDANTGELFF	TGTGCCAGCAGACTCGGCAGGGGCGATGCGAACACCGGGGAGCTGTTTTTT
TRBJ1-5	14	TRBV25-1	NA	NA	CASSEAGHNQPQHF	TGTGCCAGCAGTGAGGCAGGCCATAATCAGCCCCAGCATTTT
TRBJ2-7	17	TRBV7-2	TRBD2	NA	CASSRGVAGRITYEQYF	TGTGCCAGCAGTCGGGGGGTAGCGGGGAGGATAACTTACGAGCAGTACTTC
TRBJ2-2	12	TRBV12-3/TRBV12-4	NA	few	CASRAVYGELFF	TGTGCCAGTAGGGCGGTTTACGGGGAGCTGTTTTTT
TRBJ2-1	16	TRBV7-9	TRBD2	NA	CASSLGRGGRFREQFF	TGTGCCAGCAGCTTAGGTCGGGGGGGCCGCTTTCGGGAGCAGTTCTTC
TRBJ2-3	16	TRBV18	TRBD2	few	CASSPRTGGDGDTQYF	TGTGCCAGCTCACCCCGGACCGGGGGGGATGGAGATACGCAGTATTTT
TRBJ1-2	13	TRBV6-1	NA	few	CASSVDGVYGYTF	TGTGCCAGCAGTGTCGACGGGGTCTATGGCTACACCTTC
TRBJ1-4	14	TRBV20-1	NA	NA	CSASTGTGNEKLFF	TGCAGTGCTAGCACCGGGACCGGTAATGAAAAACTGTTTTTT
TRBJ1-1	13	TRBV24-1	TRBD1	once	CATSARTGYEAFF	TGTGCCACCAGTGCCCGGACAGGGTATGAAGCTTTCTTT
TRBJ2-5	15	TRBV24-1	NA	NA	CATSDLTGTQETQYF	TGTGCCACCAGTGATCTAACAGGTACCCAAGAGACCCAGTACTTC
TRBJ2-7	14	TRBV5-1	NA	NA	CASSLLSRPYEQYF	TGCGCCAGCAGCTTGTTGAGTAGACCCTACGAGCAGTACTTC
TRBJ2-1	12	TRBV30	NA	once	CAWRVLGKEQFF	TGTGCCTGGAGGGTCCTGGGGAAGGAGCAGTTCTTC
TRBJ2-7	14	TRBV20-1	NA	NA	CSARMGRLTYEQYF	TGCAGTGCTAGGATGGGGAGACTAACCTACGAGCAGTACTTC
TRBJ1-1	13	TRBV6-5	NA	few	CASSYWGRTEAFF	TGTGCCAGCAGTTATTGGGGCCGCACTGAAGCTTTCTTT
TRBJ1-2	18	TRBV7-9	TRBD1	NA	CASSLAVTRGQHTGGYTF	TGTGCCAGCAGCTTAGCCGTTACGAGGGGGCAGCACACCGGTGGCTACACCTTC
TRBJ2-7	15	TRBV2	NA	few	CASSPPGTVSYEQYF	TGTGCCAGCAGCCCCCCCGGGACGGTTTCCTACGAGCAGTACTTC
TRBJ1-2	15	TRBV6-5	TRBD1	few	CASSSGTGINYGYTF	TGTGCCAGCAGTTCAGGGACAGGGATTAACTATGGCTACACCTTC
TRBJ2-2	15	TRBV7-2	TRBD2	NA	CASSLEGRDDGELFF	TGTGCCAGCAGCTTAGAGGGGAGGGATGACGGGGAGCTGTTTTTT
TRBJ2-3	17	TRBV6-1	NA	few	CASRIIFGRTSTDTQYF	TGTGCCAGCAGAATCATTTTTGGGCGCACTAGCACAGATACGCAGTATTTT
TRBJ1-2	14	TRBV29-1	NA	NA	CSVEGTGTHRGYTF	TGCAGCGTTGAAGGGACCGGGACACATAGGGGCTACACCTTC
TRBJ2-4	15	TRBV12-3/TRBV12-4	NA	few	CASRPGQKAKNIQYF	TGTGCCAGCAGACCCGGACAGAAAGCCAAAAACATTCAGTACTTC
TRBJ2-7	15	TRBV3-2	NA	NA	CASSQDGRYSYEQYF	TGTGCCAGCAGCCAAGACGGCAGATACTCCTACGAGCAGTACTTC
TRBJ2-1	16	TRBV5-1	TRBD2	few	CASSASGTSAYNEQFF	TGCGCCAGCAGCGCTTCCGGGACTAGCGCTTACAATGAGCAGTTCTTC
TRBJ1-2	19	TRBV6-5	TRBD1	NA	CASSYSNFWSGGISRGYTF	TGTGCCAGCAGTTACTCCAATTTTTGGTCAGGGGGAATTTCGAGGGGCTACACCTTC
TRBJ1-2	15	TRBV7-2	NA	few	CASSLGAGRNYGYTF	TGTGCCAGCAGCTTAGGGGCAGGGCGGAACTATGGCTACACCTTC
TRBJ1-2	12	TRBV6-5	NA	few	CASCGVNYGYTF	TGTGCCAGCTGTGGGGTTAACTATGGCTACACCTTC